This TCR beta chain is drawn from a study of blood T cell repertoires in COVID-19 (dated by TCRdb to the early 2020s). Concerning the study at large: Samples covering the acute and convalescent phases of COVID-19 were provided by collaborators in the United States, Italy and Spain. The material from the prospective study consisted of cDNA or gDNA derived from T cells, B-cell-depleted T cells, or PBMCs. Deeply sampled blood TCRbeta repertoires from subjects exposed to, actively infected with, or recovered from COVID-19 were included in the dataset. The repertoires were released in a freely available public database meant as a resource for research on the immune response to SARS-CoV-2. The samples were drawn from the first 160 participants of the ongoing ImmuneRACE study and from some 1,300 subjects provided by 6 global collaborators. The sample metadata nearly always contained a de-identified subject ID, COVID-19 status, age in years and sex. Where HLA class I and class II types were available, the types were taken from metadata supplied by the sample provider, not from assay-based typing. What the study reported, not specific to this receptor: The quantity of clinical and demographic metadata differed by source and by participant and was supplied without curation.

Collaborating institutions collected whole blood in K2EDTA tubes following their own protocols. For TCRbeta analysis, collaborator samples were shipped as frozen whole blood, as isolated PBMCs, or as DNA extracted from either sample type. This clone has just a few counts. Its binding antigen is unknown. Base-call qualities are not available, and no considerably larger clone is one nucleotide away. The immunoSEQ Assay, a bias-controlled multiplex PCR, was used to amplify TCRbeta CDR3 regions from genomic DNA. On the authors' methods: The number of nucleated cells in each sample was estimated from the amplification of reference gene primers within the assay. To quantify the absolute abundance of each unique TCRbeta CDR3 rearrangement, sequence reads were collapsed and filtered. For each sample, productive Simpson clonality was calculated as the square root of Simpson's diversity index over productive rearrangements. TCRdb carries this immuneACCESS record with in-frame sequences only. Its versions omit some clonotypes, under half of them owing to an unresolved V gene in the studies checked, with the rest unexplained. For V, J and clone size, that table is used; D and trimming come from the DNA. Within this sample are about 200,000 clones, with almost 90% of them counted one time only. The ten largest make up about 0.59% of the sample.

CDR1 KGHSH and CDR2 LQKENI were looked up in the germline V gene. V lost 6 bases and J lost 1 base; the stretch between them is 13 bases long. The CDR3, from cysteine to phenylalanine, totals 14 residues. Only CDR3 DNA is held: 42 bases, read in frame from base 1. Sample: peripheral blood. Recombination connected TRBV18 to TRBJ2-7; TRBD1 is a weak D gene call, 6 bases matching. The receptor comes from a man aged 50 to 60 with acute or convalescent COVID-19. The nucleotide sequence is TGTGCCAGCTCCACAGGCACAGGGTCCTACGAGCAGTACTTC. Its protein reads: CASSTGTGSYEQYF. The CDR3 plus the reference TRBV18 and TRBJ2-7 genes for the other parts give the full variable domain: NAGVMQNPRHLVRRRGQEARLRCSPMKGHSHVYWYRQLPEEGLKFMVYLQKENIIDESGMPKERFSAEFPKEGPSILRIQQVVRGDSAAYFCASSTGTGSYEQYFGPGTRLTVT.